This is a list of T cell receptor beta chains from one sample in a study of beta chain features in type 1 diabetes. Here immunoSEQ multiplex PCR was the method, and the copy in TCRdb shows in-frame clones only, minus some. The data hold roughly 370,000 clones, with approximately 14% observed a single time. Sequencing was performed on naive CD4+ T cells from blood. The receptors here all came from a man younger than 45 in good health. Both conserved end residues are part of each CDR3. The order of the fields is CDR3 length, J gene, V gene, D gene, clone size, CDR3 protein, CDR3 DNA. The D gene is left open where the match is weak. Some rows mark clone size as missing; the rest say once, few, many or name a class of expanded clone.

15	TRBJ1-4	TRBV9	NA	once	CASSVSSGTSAKLFF	TGTGCCAGCAGCGTATCGAGCGGGACCTCTGCAAAACTGTTTTTT
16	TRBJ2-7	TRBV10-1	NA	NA	CATQISADIKTYEQYF	TGCGCCACCCAAATCTCGGCGGACATTAAAACCTACGAGCAGTACTTC
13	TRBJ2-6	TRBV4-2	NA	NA	CASSHAGANVLTF	TGTGCCAGCAGCCATGCTGGGGCCAACGTCCTGACTTTC
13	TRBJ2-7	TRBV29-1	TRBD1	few	CSGEGQGSYEQYF	TGCAGCGGCGAGGGACAGGGATCCTACGAGCAGTACTTC
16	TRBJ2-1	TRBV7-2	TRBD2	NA	CASSLDIQRGNNEQFF	TGTGCCAGCAGCTTAGATATCCAGCGGGGGAACAATGAGCAGTTCTTC
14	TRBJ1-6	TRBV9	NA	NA	CASSLRSQQAPLHF	TGTGCCAGCAGCCTGCGTAGCCAACAGGCCCCCCTCCACTTT
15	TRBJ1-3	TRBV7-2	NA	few	CASSLVRDSGNTIYF	TGTGCCAGCAGCTTAGTCAGGGACTCTGGAAACACCATATATTTT
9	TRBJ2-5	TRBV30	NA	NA	CAWSPGPYF	TGTGCCTGGAGTCCTGGACCGTACTTC
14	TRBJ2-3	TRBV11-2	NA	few	CASSLVPFTDTQYF	TGTGCCAGCAGCTTAGTCCCGTTCACAGATACGCAGTATTTT
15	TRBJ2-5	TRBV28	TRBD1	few	CASHPDRGQEETQYF	TGTGCCAGCCATCCGGACAGGGGGCAAGAAGAGACCCAGTACTTC
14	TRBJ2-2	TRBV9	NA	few	CASSVAQGPGELFF	TGTGCCAGCAGCGTAGCCCAGGGGCCCGGGGAGCTGTTTTTT
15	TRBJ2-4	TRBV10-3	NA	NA	CAISETGASGDIQYF	TGTGCCATCAGTGAAACGGGGGCGTCGGGAGACATTCAGTACTTC
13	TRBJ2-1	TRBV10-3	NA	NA	CAIRQASYNEQFF	TGTGCCATTCGACAGGCGTCCTACAATGAGCAGTTCTTC
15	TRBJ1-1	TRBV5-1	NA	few	CASSPVSRRNTEAFF	TGCGCCAGCAGCCCCGTTTCGAGGCGGAACACTGAAGCTTTCTTT
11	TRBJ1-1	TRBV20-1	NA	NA	CSARDQLGAFF	TGCAGTGCTAGAGATCAACTAGGAGCTTTCTTT
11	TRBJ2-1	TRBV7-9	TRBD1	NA	CASSLDRGQFF	TGTGCCAGCAGCTTAGACAGGGGGCAGTTCTTC
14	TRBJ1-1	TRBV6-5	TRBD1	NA	CASSRGTGNTEAFF	TGTGCCAGCAGCCGCGGGACAGGGAACACTGAAGCTTTCTTT
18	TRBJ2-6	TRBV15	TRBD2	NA	CATSSRLALSSGANVLTF	TGTGCCACCAGCAGTCGACTAGCGTTAAGCTCTGGGGCCAACGTCCTGACTTTC
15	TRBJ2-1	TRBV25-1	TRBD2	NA	CASSDRRGGQNEQFF	TGTGCCAGCAGTGACAGGAGGGGAGGGCAGAATGAGCAGTTCTTC
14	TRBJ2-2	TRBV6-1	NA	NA	CASSRQSNTGELFF	TGTGCCAGCAGTCGGCAGTCGAACACCGGGGAGCTGTTTTTT
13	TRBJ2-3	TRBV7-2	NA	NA	CASSSATAGTQYF	TGTGCCAGCAGCTCCGCAACCGCTGGTACGCAGTATTTT
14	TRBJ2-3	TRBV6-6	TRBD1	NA	CASSTDRGTDTQYF	TGTGCCAGCAGCACGGACAGGGGCACAGATACGCAGTATTTT
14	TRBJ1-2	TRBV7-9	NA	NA	CASSLGQWQHGYTF	TGTGCCAGCAGCTTAGGACAGTGGCAGCATGGCTACACCTTC